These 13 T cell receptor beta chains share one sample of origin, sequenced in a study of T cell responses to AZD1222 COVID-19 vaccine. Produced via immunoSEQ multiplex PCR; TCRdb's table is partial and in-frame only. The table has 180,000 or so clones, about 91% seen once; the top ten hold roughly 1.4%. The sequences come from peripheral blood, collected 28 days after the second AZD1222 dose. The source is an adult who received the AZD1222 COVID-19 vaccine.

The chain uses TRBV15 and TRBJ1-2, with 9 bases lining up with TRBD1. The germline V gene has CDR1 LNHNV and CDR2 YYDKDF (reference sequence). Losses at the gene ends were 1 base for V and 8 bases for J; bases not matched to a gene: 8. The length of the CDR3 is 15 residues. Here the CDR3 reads CATSRVGQGRSGYTF. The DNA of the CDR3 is TGTGCCACCAGCAGAGTGGGACAGGGAAGATCGGGCTACACCTTC.

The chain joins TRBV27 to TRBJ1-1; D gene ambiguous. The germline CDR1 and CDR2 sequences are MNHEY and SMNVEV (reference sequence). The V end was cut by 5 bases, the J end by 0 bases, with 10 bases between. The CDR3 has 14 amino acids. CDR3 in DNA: TGTGCCAGCAGTCCACCGACTCTGAACACTGAAGCTTTCTTT. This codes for CASSPPTLNTEAFF.

CDR3 region: CAWSALRGRSEAFF. The CDR3 region has the DNA TGTGCCTGGAGTGCCCTCAGGGGAAGGAGTGAAGCTTTCTTT. The J gene is TRBJ1-1, the V gene TRBV30; perhaps TRBD1 as D (6 bases). The V end lost 1 base, the J end lost 7 bases, and 16 bases lay between the germline ends. The CDR3 consists of 14 residues. Per the germline V gene, CDR1 is GTSNPN and CDR2 is SVGIG (reference sequence).

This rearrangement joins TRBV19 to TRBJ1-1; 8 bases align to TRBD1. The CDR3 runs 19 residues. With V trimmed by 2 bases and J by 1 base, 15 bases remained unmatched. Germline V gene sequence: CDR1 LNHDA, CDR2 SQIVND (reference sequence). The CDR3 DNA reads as TGTGCCAGTAGTATAAGGACAGGGCCTGGCGAGGGGGGGAACACTGAAGCTTTCTTT. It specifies CASSIRTGPGEGGNTEAFF.

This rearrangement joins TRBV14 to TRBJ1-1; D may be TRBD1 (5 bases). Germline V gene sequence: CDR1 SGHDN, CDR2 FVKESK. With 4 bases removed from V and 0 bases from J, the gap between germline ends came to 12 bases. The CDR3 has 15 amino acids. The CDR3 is CASSPRAPMNTEAFF. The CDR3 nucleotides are TGTGCCAGCAGCCCCAGGGCGCCGATGAACACTGAAGCTTTCTTT.

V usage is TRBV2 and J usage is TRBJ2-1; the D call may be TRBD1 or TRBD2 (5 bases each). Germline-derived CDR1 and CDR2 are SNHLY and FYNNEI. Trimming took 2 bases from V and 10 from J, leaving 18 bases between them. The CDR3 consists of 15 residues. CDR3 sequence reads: CASSEPSTGTVEQFF. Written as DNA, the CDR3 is TGTGCCAGCAGTGAACCCTCCACCGGGACCGTGGAGCAGTTCTTC.

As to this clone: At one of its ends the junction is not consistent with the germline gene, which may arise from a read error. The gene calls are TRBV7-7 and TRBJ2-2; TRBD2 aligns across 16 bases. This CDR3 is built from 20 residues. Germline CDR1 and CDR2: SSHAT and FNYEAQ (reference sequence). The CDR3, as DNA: TGTGCTAGCAGCTTAGGGGAGGGACTAGCGGGAGGGCCGTTTTTCGGGGAGCTGTTTTTT. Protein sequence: CASSLGEGLAGGPFFGELFF.

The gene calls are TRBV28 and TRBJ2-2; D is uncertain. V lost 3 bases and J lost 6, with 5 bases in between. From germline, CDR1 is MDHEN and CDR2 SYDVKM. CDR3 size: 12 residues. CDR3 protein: CASSLDAGELFF. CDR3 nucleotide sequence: TGTGCCAGCAGTTTGGACGCCGGGGAGCTGTTTTTT.

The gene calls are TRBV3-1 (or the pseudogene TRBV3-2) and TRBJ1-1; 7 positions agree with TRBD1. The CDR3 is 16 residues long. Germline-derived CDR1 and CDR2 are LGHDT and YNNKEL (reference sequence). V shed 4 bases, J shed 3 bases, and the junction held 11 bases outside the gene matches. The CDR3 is CASSPGRGQLDTEAFF. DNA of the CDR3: TGTGCCAGCAGCCCTGGGAGGGGGCAGCTGGACACTGAAGCTTTCTTT.

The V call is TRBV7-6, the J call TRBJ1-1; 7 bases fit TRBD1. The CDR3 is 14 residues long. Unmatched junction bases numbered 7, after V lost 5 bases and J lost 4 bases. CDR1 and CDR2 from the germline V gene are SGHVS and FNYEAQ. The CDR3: CASSPTGEATEAFF. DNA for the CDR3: TGTGCCAGCAGCCCAACAGGGGAAGCCACTGAAGCTTTCTTT.

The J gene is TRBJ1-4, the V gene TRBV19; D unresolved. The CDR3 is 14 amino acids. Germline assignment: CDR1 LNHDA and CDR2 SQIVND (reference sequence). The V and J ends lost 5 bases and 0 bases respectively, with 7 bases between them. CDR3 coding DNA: TGTGCCAGTAGTGGTCCTGCAACTAATGAAAAACTGTTTTTT. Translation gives CASSGPATNEKLFF.

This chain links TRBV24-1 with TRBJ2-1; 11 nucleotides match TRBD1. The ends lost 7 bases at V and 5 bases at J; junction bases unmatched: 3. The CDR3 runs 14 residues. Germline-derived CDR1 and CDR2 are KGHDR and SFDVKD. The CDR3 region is CATRGQGGHNEQFF. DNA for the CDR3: TGTGCCACCAGGGGACAGGGGGGCCACAATGAGCAGTTCTTC.

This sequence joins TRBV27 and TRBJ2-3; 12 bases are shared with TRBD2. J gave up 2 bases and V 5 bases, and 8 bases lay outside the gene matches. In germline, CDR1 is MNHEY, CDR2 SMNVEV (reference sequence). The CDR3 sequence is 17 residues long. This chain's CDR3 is CASSRRLAGVSTDTQYF. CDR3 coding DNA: TGTGCCAGCAGTCGGCGACTAGCGGGAGTTTCCACAGATACGCAGTATTTT.